The 20 T cell receptor beta chains presented below share a single source sample, sequenced in a study of cytomegalovirus exposure and HLA in healthy donors. The PCR ran on 60 Vbeta and 13 Jbeta primers. The protocol was immunoSEQ multiplex PCR, while the TCRdb copy is restricted to in-frame clones and leaves out a portion. The sample lists approximately 130,000 clones, more than 80% occurring once. The sequencing sample was made of PBMCs. The receptors stem from a woman in her thirties in good health and CMV-seropositive.

The sample holds a few counts of this clone. This chain connects TRBV28 to TRBJ2-7, with no clear D. The CDR3 has 12 residues. CDR1 and CDR2 (germline): MDHEN, SYDVKM. V lost 5 bases to trimming and J lost 6 bases, with 11 bases between them. As DNA, the CDR3 is TGTGCCAGCAGTCTACGACAACGCGAGCAGTACTTC. Translated, it gives CASSLRQREQYF.

Written as DNA, the CDR3 is TGTGCCAGCAGCCAAAGACAGGTCACTGAAGCTTTCTTT. Translated, it gives CASSQRQVTEAFF. The chain joins TRBV14 to TRBJ1-1; D might be TRBD1 (6 bases). Germline V CDR1 and CDR2: SGHDN, FVKESK. The CDR3 runs 13 residues. V was clipped by 2 bases and J by 4 bases, with 8 bases between them.

This chain links TRBV19 with TRBJ1-4, with no clear D. The CDR3 length is 15 residues. CDR1 is LNHDA and CDR2 is SQIVND in the germline V gene (reference sequence). V was trimmed by 3 bases and J by 0 bases, leaving 8 bases between them. CDR3 DNA sequence: TGTGCCAGTAGTATCGGCGGTGCAACTAATGAAAAACTGTTTTTT. It is translated as CASSIGGATNEKLFF.

This clone was detected once. The rearrangement links TRBV30 to TRBJ1-3; possibly TRBD1 for D (5 bases). Germline V CDR1 and CDR2: GTSNPN, SVGIG (reference sequence). The CDR3 covers 14 residues. Trimming left V 0 bases short and J 3 bases short, with 9 bases between. The CDR3 protein is CAWSVGGSGNTIYF. CDR3 nucleotides: TGTGCCTGGAGTGTCGGGGGAAGTGGAAACACCATATATTTT.

The chain carries TRBV2 and TRBJ1-2; D might be TRBD1 (5 bases). Germline V gene sequence: CDR1 SNHLY, CDR2 FYNNEI. The length of the CDR3 is 12 residues. V was cut by 9 bases and J by 2 bases, with 10 bases left in between. The CDR3 nucleotides are TGTGCCAGGTGGGAGGGGAACTATGGCTACACCTTC. This gives the protein CARWEGNYGYTF.

This rearrangement joins TRBV5-6 to TRBJ2-3; possibly TRBD2 for D (5 bases). The CDR3 has 15 amino acids. Germline V gives CDR1 SGHDT, CDR2 YYEEEE. V was shortened by 3 bases and J by 6 bases, with 17 bases between the two germline ends. The CDR3 DNA sequence: TGTGCCAGCAGCTCGGACTCTTGGGAAGCCGATACGCAGTATTTT. Translating it yields CASSSDSWEADTQYF.

In regard to this clone: Other DNA sequences in the sample encode the same CDR3. The CDR3 here is CASSLSGTEAFF. The CDR3 bases are TGTGCCAGCAGTTTATCAGGGACAGAAGCTTTCTTT. J is TRBJ1-1 and V is TRBV28; D is perhaps TRBD1 (6 bases). The CDR3 runs 12 residues. Germline V gene sequence: CDR1 MDHEN, CDR2 SYDVKM. V lost 1 base and J lost 8, with 8 bases in between. The full variable domain, rest sourced from reference TRBV28 and TRBJ1-1, is DVKVTQSSRYLVKRTGEKVFLECVQDMDHENMFWYRQDPGLGLRLIYFSYDVKMKEKGDIPEGYSVSREKKERFSLILESASTNQTSMYLCASSLSGTEAFFGQGTRLTVV.

The genes are TRBV11-1 and TRBJ1-1, with TRBD1 matching over 12 bases. CDR3 length: 17 amino acids. The germline gives CDR1 SGHAT, CDR2 FQDESV (reference sequence). V trimming: 5 bases; J trimming: 1 base; junction bases outside the gene matches: 8. Here the CDR3 reads CASSPGTGGTSNTEAFF. CDR3 DNA sequence: TGTGCCAGCAGCCCAGGGACAGGGGGCACCTCGAACACTGAAGCTTTCTTT.

The chain has TRBV6-6 and TRBJ1-4, with 10 bases lining up with TRBD1. CDR3 size: 14 residues. After removal of 4 bases from V and 7 bases from J, the junction contained 3 bases not matched to a gene. Germline CDR1 reads MNHNY; CDR2 reads SVGAGI (reference sequence). CDR3 sequence: CASSSTGGSEKLFF. The CDR3 DNA reads as TGTGCCAGCAGTTCGACAGGGGGCAGTGAAAAACTGTTTTTT.

The chain employs TRBV28 and TRBJ2-7, with 9 bases lining up with TRBD2. CDR1 is MDHEN, CDR2 SYDVKM, per germline. This CDR3 is built from 12 residues. V gave up 2 bases and J gave up 7 bases; unmatched junction bases: 0. The CDR3 nucleotides read TGTGCCAGCAGTTTACTAGCGGGGGAGCAGTACTTC. Translating it yields CASSLLAGEQYF.

The chain joins TRBV5-1 to TRBJ1-1; 7 nucleotides match TRBD1. This CDR3 contains 13 residues. Germline CDR1 and CDR2: SGHRS and YFSETQ. The trim removed 4 bases at V and 7 bases at J, leaving 7 bases unmatched. The DNA of the CDR3 is TGCGCCAGCAGCGCCAGGACAGGCCATGAAGCTTTCTTT. It encodes CASSARTGHEAFF.

The sample holds one count of this clone. Other nucleotide sequences in the sample specify the same CDR3. The genes are TRBV15 and TRBJ2-7; D may be TRBD1 (6 bases). Germline-derived CDR1 and CDR2 are LNHNV and YYDKDF (reference sequence). The CDR3 covers 13 residues. Trimming took off 0 bases at V and 3 bases at J, with 6 bases between the two ends. CDR3 nucleotide sequence: TGTGCCACCAGCAGAGACAGGGGCTACGAGCAGTACTTC. It is translated as CATSRDRGYEQYF.

The chain links TRBV19 to TRBJ1-4; D unclear. Germline V CDR1 and CDR2: LNHDA, SQIVND (reference sequence). V shed 5 bases and J shed 4 bases, with 14 bases lying between them. The CDR3 contains 15 residues. The CDR3 loop is CASSPRQGFNEKLFF. CDR3 in DNA: TGTGCCAGTAGTCCCCGACAAGGATTTAATGAAAAACTGTTTTTT. Filled out from reference TRBV19 and TRBJ1-4, the complete variable domain reads DGGITQSPKYLFRKEGQNVTLSCEQNLNHDAMYWYRQDPGQGLRLIYYSQIVNDFQKGDIAEGYSVSREKKESFPLTVTSAQKNPTAFYLCASSPRQGFNEKLFFGSGTQLSVL.

The chain carries TRBV2 and TRBJ1-5; D is undetermined. The CDR3 has 15 residues. Looked up from germline, CDR1 is SNHLY and CDR2 is FYNNEI. V lost 2 bases and J 3 bases, leaving 11 bases between the germline ends. Here the CDR3 DNA reads TGTGCCAGCAGTGAAACTCAGGCTATCAATCAGCCCCAGCATTTT. This sequence encodes CASSETQAINQPQHF. The complete variable domain, with remaining parts taken from reference TRBV2 and TRBJ1-5, reads EPEVTQTPSHQVTQMGQEVILRCVPISNHLYFYWYRQILGQKVEFLVSFYNNEISEKSEIFDDQFSVERPDGSNFTLKIRSTKLEDSAMYFCASSETQAINQPQHFGDGTRLSIL.

The chain recombines TRBV28 with TRBJ2-1, with 10 positions matching TRBD2. Germline CDR1 MDHEN, CDR2 SYDVKM. Trimming took 3 bases from V and 9 from J; bases not matched to a gene: 14. The CDR3 totals 17 residues. CDR3 sequence: CASSFPPPLAGEGEQFF. The CDR3 region has the DNA TGTGCCAGCAGTTTCCCTCCTCCCCTAGCGGGGGAGGGTGAGCAGTTCTTC.

The chain carries TRBV6-4 and TRBJ2-2, with D possibly matching TRBD2 (6 bases). Trimming shortened V by 6 bases and J by 4 bases, and 12 bases separated the two germline ends. The length of the CDR3 is 14 residues. Germline loops: CDR1 MRHNA, CDR2 SNTAGT. Here the CDR3 DNA reads TGTGCCAGCAGGCCCCTGGGGGGCACCGGGGAGCTGTTTTTT. Amino acid sequence: CASRPLGGTGELFF.

The rearrangement links TRBV4-2 to TRBJ1-1, with D possibly TRBD1 on 5 matching bases. The germline CDR1 and CDR2 sequences are LGHNA and YNFKEQ. Trimming pared 4 bases from V and 0 bases from J, leaving 9 bases between. This CDR3 region has 14 residues. The CDR3 loop is CASSRAGLNTEAFF. The CDR3 DNA is TGTGCCAGCAGCCGAGCGGGGCTGAACACTGAAGCTTTCTTT.

The chain uses TRBV2 and TRBJ2-7; D is perhaps TRBD1 (6 bases). Germline V gives CDR1 SNHLY, CDR2 FYNNEI. This CDR3 is built from 12 residues. The V end was cut by 6 bases, the J end by 4 bases, with 10 bases between. The CDR3 nucleotides read TGTGCCAGCAGCATGGACAGATACGAGCAGTACTTC. Translation gives CASSMDRYEQYF. Based on the CDR3 plus reference TRBV2 and TRBJ2-7, the full variable domain is EPEVTQTPSHQVTQMGQEVILRCVPISNHLYFYWYRQILGQKVEFLVSFYNNEISEKSEIFDDQFSVERPDGSNFTLKIRSTKLEDSAMYFCASSMDRYEQYFGPGTRLTVT.

The V call is TRBV5-6, the J call TRBJ1-1; D might be TRBD1 (5 bases). The CDR3 runs to 13 residues. The ends were cut back, 2 bases at V and 8 bases at J, with 13 bases in the middle. Germline V gene lookup returns CDR1 SGHDT and CDR2 YYEEEE. The CDR3 region is CASSLGPAGEAFF. In DNA form, the CDR3 reads TGTGCCAGCAGCTTAGGTCCCGCAGGGGAAGCTTTCTTT.

The chain uses TRBV30 and TRBJ2-2, with 8 bases aligning to TRBD2. The CDR3 is made up of 14 amino acids. V dropped 5 bases and J dropped 4; count of bases not matched to a gene: 6. Germline lookup yields CDR1 GTSNPN and CDR2 SVGIG (reference sequence). The CDR3 loop is CAWDPGTSTGELFF. The DNA for the CDR3 is TGTGCCTGGGATCCCGGGACTAGCACCGGGGAGCTGTTTTTT.